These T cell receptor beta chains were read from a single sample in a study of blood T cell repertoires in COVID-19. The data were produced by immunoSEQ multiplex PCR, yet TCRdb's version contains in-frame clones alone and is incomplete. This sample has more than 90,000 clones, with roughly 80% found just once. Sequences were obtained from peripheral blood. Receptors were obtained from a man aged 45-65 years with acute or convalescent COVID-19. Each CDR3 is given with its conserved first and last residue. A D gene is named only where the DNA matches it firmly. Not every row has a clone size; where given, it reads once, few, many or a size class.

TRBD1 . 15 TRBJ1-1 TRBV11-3 TGTGCCAGCAGCAGGGCGGGACAGGGGAACACTGAAGCTTTCTTT CASSRAGQGNTEAFF
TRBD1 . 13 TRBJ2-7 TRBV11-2 TGTGCCAGCAGTCCGACAGGGTCCTACGAGCAGTACTTC CASSPTGSYEQYF
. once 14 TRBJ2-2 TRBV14 TGTGCCAGCAGCCAAGATTGGGCAGCCGGGGAGCTGTTTTTT CASSQDWAAGELFF
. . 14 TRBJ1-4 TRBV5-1 TGCGCCAGCAGCTTGGGGCAGGGAAATGAAAAACTGTTTTTT CASSLGQGNEKLFF
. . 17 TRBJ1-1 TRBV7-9 TGTGCCAGCAGCTTGGAGTATTTTGGGGGCGGGAACACTGAAGCTTTCTTT CASSLEYFGGGNTEAFF
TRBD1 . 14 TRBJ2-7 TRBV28 TGTGCCAGCAGTTTGCAGGACAGGGGCTACGAGCAGTACTTC CASSLQDRGYEQYF
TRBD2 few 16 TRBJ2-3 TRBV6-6 TGTGCCAGCAGTTACTCGTCGGGACTAAGCACAGATACGCAGTATTTT CASSYSSGLSTDTQYF
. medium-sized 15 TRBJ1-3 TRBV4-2 TGTGCCAGCAGCCAAGATAGGGGGAGCGGAAACACCATATATTTT CASSQDRGSGNTIYF
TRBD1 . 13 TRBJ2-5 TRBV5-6 TGTGCCAGCAGCATTGACAGGGGAGAGACCCAGTACTTC CASSIDRGETQYF
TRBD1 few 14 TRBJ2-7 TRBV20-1 TGCAGTGCTAGTACCCAGGGGGCTCAATACGAGCAGTACTTC CSASTQGAQYEQYF
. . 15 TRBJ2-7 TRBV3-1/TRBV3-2 TGTGCCAGCAGCCAAGAGTTGGACTGGAGGTACGAGCAGTACTTC CASSQELDWRYEQYF
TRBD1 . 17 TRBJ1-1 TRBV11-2 TGTGCCAGCAGCTTAGGACGAGGACAGGGGGAGAACACTGAAGCTTTCTTT CASSLGRGQGENTEAFF
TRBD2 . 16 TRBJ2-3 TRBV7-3 TGTGCCAGCAGCTTAGGTTTAGCGGGGCACACAGATACGCAGTATTTT CASSLGLAGHTDTQYF
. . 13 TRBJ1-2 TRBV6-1 TGTGCCAGCAGTGAAGTGGGGGGATATGGCTACACCTTC CASSEVGGYGYTF
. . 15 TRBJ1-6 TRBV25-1 TGTGCCAGCAGTGGGCGGACAACCTATAATTCACCCCTCCACTTT CASSGRTTYNSPLHF
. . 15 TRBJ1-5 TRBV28 TGTGCCAGCAGTACCGGGAAGTGGCAATTTCAGCCCCAGCATTTT CASSTGKWQFQPQHF
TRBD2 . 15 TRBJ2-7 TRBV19 TGTGCCAGTAGTATTGTAGCGGGGGGCCTCTACGAGCAGTACTTC CASSIVAGGLYEQYF
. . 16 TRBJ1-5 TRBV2 TGTGCCAGCAGCGGGACTCTGGACACCCCGGAGGGGCCCCAGCATTTT CASSGTLDTPEGPQHF
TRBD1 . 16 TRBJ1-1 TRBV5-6 TGTGCCAGCAGCTTAGAGACAGGGGGATTGAACACTGAAGCTTTCTTT CASSLETGGLNTEAFF
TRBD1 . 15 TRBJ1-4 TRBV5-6 TGTGCCAGCAGCTTCGGGACAGGGTTGGGTGAAAAACTGTTTTTT CASSFGTGLGEKLFF
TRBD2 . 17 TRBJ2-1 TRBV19 TGTGCCAGTAGTATCCCCCATGGGCGGGAGACCTACAATGAGCAGTTCTTC CASSIPHGRETYNEQFF
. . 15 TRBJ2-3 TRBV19 TGTGCCAGTAGTATCGCCAGGGGATTCACAGATACGCAGTATTTT CASSIARGFTDTQYF
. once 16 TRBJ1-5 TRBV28 TGTGCCAGCACTTTTCTCCAATTTGGGCAGAATCAGCCCCAGCATTTT CASTFLQFGQNQPQHF
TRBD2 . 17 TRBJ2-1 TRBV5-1 TGCGCCAGCAGCCCCCAAGGGACTAGCGGGGGGTCAAATGAGCAGTTCTTC CASSPQGTSGGSNEQFF
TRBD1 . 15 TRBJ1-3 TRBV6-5 TGTGCCAGCAGGTTAGAAGGGGGCACTGGAAACACCATATATTTT CASRLEGGTGNTIYF
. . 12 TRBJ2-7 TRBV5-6 TGTGCCAGCAGCTTGGACCCAGGGGAGCAGTACTTC CASSLDPGEQYF
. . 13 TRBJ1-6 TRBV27 TGTGCCAGCAGAGGTATAGGGGTCTCACCCCTCCACTTT CASRGIGVSPLHF
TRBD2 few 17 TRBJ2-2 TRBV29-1 TGCAGCGTTGGCCCACCGGCTAGCGGGTTAGGCACCGGGGAGCTGTTTTTT CSVGPPASGLGTGELFF
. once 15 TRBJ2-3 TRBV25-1 TGTGCCAGCAGTGATGGGCAACCACTCACAGATACGCAGTATTTT CASSDGQPLTDTQYF
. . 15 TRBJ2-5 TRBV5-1 TGCGCCAGCAGCCGGAACACAGGGTCCCAAGAGACCCAGTACTTC CASSRNTGSQETQYF
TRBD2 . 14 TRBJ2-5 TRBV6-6 TGTGCCAGCAACTCCCCTCGGGAGGGCGGGACCCAGTACTTC CASNSPREGGTQYF
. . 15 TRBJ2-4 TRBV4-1 TGCGCCAGCAGCGAAGTACGGGGAGTCTCGGGCATTCAGTACTTC CASSEVRGVSGIQYF
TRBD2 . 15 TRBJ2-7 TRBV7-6 TGTGCCAGCAGCTCGGCGGGGGGACCGGGCTACGAGCAGTACTTC CASSSAGGPGYEQYF
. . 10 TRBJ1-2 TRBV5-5 TGTGCCAGCAGCATGAGGGTAACCCCCTTC CASSMRVTPF
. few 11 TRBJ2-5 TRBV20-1 TGCAGTGCCCTGGGAGGAGAGACCCAGTACTTC CSALGGETQYF
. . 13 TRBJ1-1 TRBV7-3 TGTGCCAGCAGCCCCCGCGGGGGGAGTGAAGCTTTCTTT CASSPRGGSEAFF
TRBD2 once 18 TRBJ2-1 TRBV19 TGTGCCAGTACGGGGACTAGCGGGAGTGGTAGCTCCTACAATGAGCAGTTCTTC CASTGTSGSGSSYNEQFF
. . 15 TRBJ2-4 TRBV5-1 TGCGCCAGCAGCAATAGACAGAGCCCAAATTCGGTTTGGTACTTC CASSNRQSPNSVWYF
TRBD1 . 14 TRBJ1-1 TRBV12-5 TGTGCTAGTGGACCCACAGGGGTAGGTACTGAAGCTTTCTTT CASGPTGVGTEAFF
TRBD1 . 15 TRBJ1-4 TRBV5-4 TGTGCCAGCAGCCGGGACAGGTCCCTTAATGAAAAACTGTTTTTT CASSRDRSLNEKLFF
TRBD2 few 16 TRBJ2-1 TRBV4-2 TGTGCCAGCAGCCAGGATTTAGCGGGAGGGTACAATGAGCAGTTCTTC CASSQDLAGGYNEQFF
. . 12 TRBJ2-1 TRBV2 TGTGCCAGCACTAACTACTACAATGAGCAGTTCTTC CASTNYYNEQFF